Each of the 15 T cell receptor beta chains below was sequenced from the same sample in a study of regulatory T cells in long-lasting Graves disease. This sample's time point: newly diagnosed GD, antithyroid drugs for less than 3 months. Extracted PBMC RNA gave rise to the TCR library. CDR3 regions were amplified by Arm-PCR using iRepertoire HTBI primers to build TCR beta libraries. One entry per CDR3 protein results from TCRdb running MiXCR on the multiplex PCR reads. The table shows 510,000 or so distinct CDR3 sequences, with 9.5% to 15% occurring only once. The same data also went into a second study, on T cells in Graves' hyperthyroidism and ophthalmopathy.

This material consisted of peripheral blood mononuclear cells (PBMCs), taken at new diagnosis, from a patient treated with antithyroid drugs. Receptor source: a woman aged 30 to 39 with Graves disease.

Ten or more counts support this clonotype. The V and J genes are TRBV18 and TRBJ1-6; a possible D gene is TRBD1 (6 bases). CDR3 size: 15 residues. Trimming removed 2 bases at V and 6 bases at J, with 11 bases between. Germline V gene sequence: CDR1 KGHSH, CDR2 LQKENI. The CDR3 reads CASSPDGTSNSPLHF. Written as DNA, the CDR3 is TGTGCCAGCTCACCAGACGGGACAAGTAATTCACCCCTCCACTTT.

This clonotype was detected ten times or more. V is TRBV27 and J is TRBJ2-7; D is uncertain. The germline V and J ends were trimmed by 2 bases and 2 bases, with 10 bases remaining between them. CDR1 MNHEY and CDR2 SMNVEV come from the germline V gene (reference sequence). This CDR3 spans 14 amino acids. The CDR3 DNA reads TGTGCCAGCAGTTTAGCCCTATCGCCCTACGAGCAGTACTTC. Residues: CASSLALSPYEQYF.

Many counts were recorded for this clonotype. The V and J genes are TRBV19 and TRBJ2-2; the D gene could be TRBD1 or TRBD2 (5 bases each). The CDR3 has 16 amino acids. V was cut by 2 bases and J by 1 base, with 11 bases left in between. CDR1 and CDR2 (germline): LNHDA, SQIVND (reference sequence). CDR3 DNA: TGTGCCAGTAGTATATGGGACCCGCGGAACACCGGGGAGCTGTTTTTT. It translates to CASSIWDPRNTGELFF. The whole variable domain, filled in from reference TRBV19 and TRBJ2-2, reads DGGITQSPKYLFRKEGQNVTLSCEQNLNHDAMYWYRQDPGQGLRLIYYSQIVNDFQKGDIAEGYSVSREKKESFPLTVTSAQKNPTAFYLCASSIWDPRNTGELFFGEGSRLTVL.

This clonotype occurred many times. This sequence joins TRBV2 and TRBJ1-5; perhaps TRBD1 as D (6 bases). The CDR3 runs to 14 residues. Germline CDR1 is SNHLY and CDR2 is FYNNEI. With 3 bases removed from V and 9 bases from J, the gap between germline ends came to 15 bases. The CDR3 bases are TGTGCCAGCAGTGATTTGGGAAGGGGGGCGCCCCAGCATTTT. As protein: CASSDLGRGAPQHF.

This clonotype was picked up many times. The chain carries TRBV20-1 and TRBJ2-7; D is perhaps TRBD2 (7 bases). The germline gives CDR1 DFQATT, CDR2 SNEGSKA (reference sequence). Trimming took off 4 bases at V and 5 bases at J, with 21 bases between the two ends. The CDR3 consists of 15 residues. The CDR3 DNA reads as TGCAGTGCTAAGGCGAGGGAGGGGGGTTCCGACGAGCAGTACTTC. Its protein is CSAKAREGGSDEQYF.

This clonotype was detected a few times. V is TRBV7-2 and J is TRBJ2-5; possible D gene TRBD2, 5 bases. Trimming took off 3 bases at V and 3 bases at J, with 11 bases between the two ends. From germline, CDR1 is SGHTA and CDR2 FQGNSA. The CDR3 contains 14 residues. CDR3 sequence (DNA): TGTGCCAGCAGCTTTCGTGGGAGCGAAGAGACCCAGTACTTC. Residues: CASSFRGSEETQYF.

This chain joins TRBV5-1 and TRBJ2-2; 7 positions match TRBD2. CDR3 length: 17 residues. Germline-derived CDR1 and CDR2 are SGHRS and YFSETQ. V shed 0 bases, J shed 6 bases, and the junction held 11 bases outside the gene matches. This chain's CDR3 is CASSLEPRGGSPGELFF. For the CDR3, the DNA is TGCGCCAGCAGCTTGGAGCCCCGTGGCGGGAGCCCCGGGGAGCTGTTTTTT.

This clonotype was observed at least ten times. This chain connects TRBV7-9 to TRBJ2-1; D may be TRBD1 (7 bases). CDR1 SEHNR and CDR2 FQNEAQ come from the germline V gene (reference sequence). V was trimmed by 2 bases and J by 7 bases, leaving 18 bases between them. The CDR3 runs to 16 residues. This CDR3 is CASSLIAGQKANEQFF. The CDR3 nucleotides read TGTGCCAGCAGCTTAATCGCGGGACAGAAGGCTAATGAGCAGTTCTTC.

This clonotype was recorded a few times. The genes are TRBV6-2 or TRBV6-3 and TRBJ2-7; D might be TRBD2 (5 bases). V shed 6 bases and J shed 4 bases, with 19 bases lying between them. The CDR3 sequence is 15 residues long. The germline CDR1 and CDR2 sequences are MNHEY and SVGEGT. The CDR3 DNA sequence: TGTGCCAGCAGCCCCCCTTGGGAGCGACCGTACGAGCAGTACTTC. Protein sequence: CASSPPWERPYEQYF.

This clonotype was counted ten times or more. V is TRBV30 and J is TRBJ1-2; TRBD1 matches at 8 bases. CDR1 GTSNPN and CDR2 SVGIG come from the germline V gene (reference sequence). CDR3 length equals 12 residues. Unmatched junction bases numbered 10, after V lost 3 bases and J lost 13 bases. This chain's CDR3 is CAWSHPRQGCTF. CDR3 nucleotides: TGTGCCTGGAGCCACCCCAGACAGGGGTGCACCTTC.

There are a few counts of this clonotype. This chain joins TRBV5-5 and TRBJ1-5; D may be TRBD1 (6 bases). Between the trimmed V and J ends, which lost 2 bases and 3 bases, there was a span of 9 bases. CDR1 SGHKS and CDR2 YYEKEE come from the germline V gene (reference sequence). The CDR3 extends over 14 amino acids. The CDR3 is CASSLAGANQPQHF. CDR3 sequence (DNA): TGTGCCAGCAGCTTAGCAGGGGCCAATCAGCCCCAGCATTTT. The variable domain in full, with the rest retrieved from reference TRBV5-5 and TRBJ1-5, is DAGVTQSPTHLIKTRGQQVTLRCSPISGHKSVSWYQQVLGQGPQFIFQYYEKEERGRGNFPDRFSARQFPNYSSELNVNALLLGDSALYLCASSLAGANQPQHFGDGTRLSIL.

This clonotype showed up many times. V and J are TRBV27 and TRBJ2-7, with D perhaps matching TRBD1 (6 bases). Germline lookup yields CDR1 MNHEY and CDR2 SMNVEV (reference sequence). Trimming took 3 bases from V and 1 from J, leaving 13 bases between them. The CDR3 length is 15 residues. The CDR3 nucleotides read TGTGCCAGCAGTTTGGCGAGGGGGAATTCCTACGAGCAGTACTTC. As protein: CASSLARGNSYEQYF.

The table lists this clonotype with many counts. This sequence joins TRBV6-5 and TRBJ1-1; no reliable D call. Germline V gene lookup returns CDR1 MNHEY and CDR2 SVGAGI. The CDR3 is made up of 15 amino acids. V was cut by 3 bases and J by 0 bases, with 11 bases left in between. The CDR3 region is CASSYRVKVNTEAFF. The CDR3 DNA sequence: TGTGCCAGCAGTTATCGGGTAAAAGTGAACACTGAAGCTTTCTTT.

This clonotype was recorded at least ten times. The rearrangement joins TRBV2 to TRBJ2-7; possible D gene TRBD2, 6 bases. Trimming cost V 6 bases and J 4 bases, with 16 bases left between them. Germline V gives CDR1 SNHLY, CDR2 FYNNEI. This CDR3 is built from 14 residues. CDR3 loop: CASSYEAGPYEQYF. The DNA for the CDR3 is TGTGCCAGCAGCTACGAGGCGGGGCCGTACGAGCAGTACTTC.

This clonotype was recorded at least ten times. The genes are TRBV4-3 and TRBJ2-3, with a possible D match to TRBD2 (5 bases). CDR1 and CDR2 from the germline V gene are LGHNA and YSLEER. The CDR3 totals 16 residues. Trimming stripped 5 bases from V and 1 base from J, with 16 bases between. The CDR3 nucleotides read TGCGCCAGCAGCGTAATAATGGGTAGCGGCACAGATACGCAGTATTTT. Translation gives CASSVIMGSGTDTQYF.